Each of the 23 T cell receptor beta chains below was sequenced from the same sample in a study of blood T cell repertoires in COVID-19. Produced via immunoSEQ multiplex PCR; TCRdb's table is partial and in-frame only. The sample includes about 140,000 clones, 85% seen only once; the top ten take 6.2%. Input material: PBMCs or T cells enriched from blood (not recorded which). The receptor set was obtained from a middle-aged woman who had recovered from COVID-19.

The rearrangement links TRBV19 to TRBJ2-1; 7 nucleotides line up with TRBD1. V dropped 3 bases and J dropped 10; count of bases not matched to a gene: 9. The germline CDR1 and CDR2 sequences are LNHDA and SQIVND (reference sequence). The CDR3 extends over 14 amino acids. CDR3 bases: TGTGCCAGTAGTATCAGGGCGACAGGGTACGAGCAGTTCTTC. Translating it yields CASSIRATGYEQFF.

This chain uses TRBV5-5 with TRBJ1-2, with 7 bases identical to TRBD1. V lost 4 bases, J lost 4 bases, and 4 bases stayed unmatched. The CDR3 covers 13 residues. Germline assignment: CDR1 SGHKS and CDR2 YYEKEE (reference sequence). CDR3 coding DNA: TGTGCCAGCAGCGCGGGACAGACCTATGGCTACACCTTC. It yields the protein CASSAGQTYGYTF.

This chain uses TRBV3-1 (or the pseudogene TRBV3-2) with TRBJ2-5, with a weak D call TRBD2 (6 bases). V was shortened by 0 bases and J by 7 bases, with 15 bases between the two germline ends. The length of the CDR3 is 15 residues. The germline V gene encodes CDR1 LGHDT and CDR2 YNNKEL (reference sequence). CDR3 DNA sequence: TGTGCCAGCAGCCAAGATCCTAGCGCGGAAGGGACCCAGTACTTC. Translating it yields CASSQDPSAEGTQYF.

The CDR3 region is CASSPQGNPEAFF. DNA of the CDR3: TGTGCCAGCAGCCCACAGGGAAACCCTGAAGCTTTCTTT. V is TRBV2 and J is TRBJ1-1, with D possibly being TRBD1 (6 bases). V lost 6 bases, J lost 6 bases, and 14 bases lay in between. The length of the CDR3 is 13 residues. From germline, CDR1 is SNHLY and CDR2 FYNNEI.

In DNA, the CDR3 is TGCAGCGTTGAAGTCGCCGACAGGGTATACACCTTC. Protein: CSVEVADRVYTF. This chain joins TRBV29-1 and TRBJ1-2; 7 bases agree with TRBD1. This CDR3 region has 12 residues. From germline, CDR1 is SQVTM and CDR2 ANQGSEA. The J segment lost 11 bases and the V segment lost 1 base, leaving 7 bases of the junction unmatched.

This clone was found once. V is TRBV3-1 (or the pseudogene TRBV3-2) and J is TRBJ1-2; D gene uncertain. Germline assignment: CDR1 LGHDT and CDR2 YNNKEL (reference sequence). The germline V and J ends were trimmed by 0 bases and 3 bases, with 8 bases remaining between them. The CDR3 loop spans 14 amino acids. The CDR3 DNA follows: TGTGCCAGCAGCCAAGATAATAGTGACTATGGCTACACCTTC. Residues: CASSQDNSDYGYTF.

V and J are TRBV6-5 and TRBJ1-1; D gene uncertain. The V end lost 7 bases, the J end lost 6 bases, and 15 bases lay between the germline ends. From germline, CDR1 is MNHEY and CDR2 SVGAGI. CDR3 length: 13 residues. CDR3 in amino acids: CASIKRGGSEAFF. In DNA, the CDR3 is TGTGCCAGCATAAAGAGAGGAGGTTCTGAAGCTTTCTTT.

This clone was seen a single time. This rearrangement joins TRBV6-5 to TRBJ2-7, with 7 bases lining up with TRBD1. Trimming at V came to 3 bases and at J to 6 bases, leaving 5 bases not matched to a gene. Germline loops: CDR1 MNHEY, CDR2 SVGAGI. CDR3 length: 13 residues. The CDR3 region has the DNA TGTGCCAGCAGTTATATGAAGGGGGCCGAGCAGTACTTC. Translation: CASSYMKGAEQYF.

The chain has TRBV19 and TRBJ2-2; perhaps TRBD1 as D (5 bases). Trimming stripped 9 bases from V and 7 bases from J, with 18 bases between. The CDR3 runs 14 residues. The V gene's germline CDR1 is LNHDA and CDR2 SQIVND (reference sequence). This CDR3 is CASPKGVSSGELFF. CDR3 bases: TGTGCCAGCCCTAAAGGGGTTTCGAGCGGGGAGCTGTTTTTT.

Here the CDR3 reads CASSERVGLTSTDTQYF. For the CDR3, the DNA is TGTGCCAGCAGTGAACGGGTCGGACTAACGAGCACAGATACGCAGTATTTT. The chain joins TRBV2 to TRBJ2-3, with a tentative D call TRBD2 (6 bases). The CDR3 spans 17 residues. Germline-derived CDR1 and CDR2 are SNHLY and FYNNEI. Trimming cost V 2 bases and J 0 bases, with 15 bases left between them. Full variable domain (outside the CDR3, taken from reference TRBV2 and TRBJ2-3): EPEVTQTPSHQVTQMGQEVILRCVPISNHLYFYWYRQILGQKVEFLVSFYNNEISEKSEIFDDQFSVERPDGSNFTLKIRSTKLEDSAMYFCASSERVGLTSTDTQYFGPGTRLTVL.

This clone showed up just a few times. The J gene is TRBJ2-3, the V gene TRBV9; 8 bases match TRBD1. Germline CDR1 SGDLS, CDR2 YYNGEE. The V and J ends lost 3 bases and 4 bases, in that order; junction bases with no gene match: 7. The CDR3 totals 15 residues. The CDR3 DNA follows: TGTGCCAGCAGCGCCAGGGGGCAATGGGCAGATACGCAGTATTTT. Its translation: CASSARGQWADTQYF. Full variable domain (missing parts from reference TRBV9 and TRBJ2-3): DSGVTQTPKHLITATGQRVTLRCSPRSGDLSVYWYQQSLDQGLQFLIQYYNGEERAKGNILERFSAQQFPDLHSELNLSSLELGDSALYFCASSARGQWADTQYFGPGTRLTVL.

This chain joins TRBV11-2 and TRBJ2-3, with D possibly being TRBD2 (6 bases). This CDR3 has 15 residues. V dropped 0 bases and J dropped 2 bases, with 9 bases sitting between them. CDR1 is SGHAT, CDR2 FQNNGV, per germline. The CDR3: CASSLEGGNTDTQYF. The CDR3 coding sequence is TGTGCCAGCAGCTTAGAAGGCGGGAACACAGATACGCAGTATTTT.

The chain is built from TRBV5-4 and TRBJ2-7, with D possibly matching TRBD1 (6 bases). From germline, CDR1 is SGHNT and CDR2 YYREEE (reference sequence). This CDR3 spans 14 amino acids. The V end was cut by 4 bases, the J end by 1 base, with 12 bases between. In DNA, the CDR3 is TGTGCCAGCAGCCGAACACAGGGATCCTACGAGCAGTACTTC. As protein: CASSRTQGSYEQYF.

The chain employs TRBV5-4 and TRBJ1-2, with TRBD1 matching over 7 bases. The germline V gene has CDR1 SGHNT and CDR2 YYREEE (reference sequence). This CDR3 is built from 15 residues. Unmatched junction bases numbered 12, after V lost 3 bases and J lost 7 bases. CDR3 amino acids: CASSSIHRGSGGYTF. CDR3 coding DNA: TGTGCCAGCAGCTCCATTCACAGGGGCTCGGGTGGCTACACCTTC.

The V call is TRBV20-1, the J call TRBJ1-1; TRBD1 matches at 8 bases. The CDR3 sequence is 15 residues long. Per the germline V gene, CDR1 is DFQATT and CDR2 is SNEGSKA (reference sequence). The ends lost 6 bases at V and 0 bases at J; junction bases unmatched: 9. CDR3 sequence (DNA): TGCAGTGCCAGTTCGGGACAGGAGATGAACACTGAAGCTTTCTTT. This gives the protein CSASSGQEMNTEAFF.

V usage is TRBV30 and J usage is TRBJ1-5; TRBD1 matches at 7 bases. The V gene's germline CDR1 is GTSNPN and CDR2 SVGIG (reference sequence). V gave up 5 bases and J gave up 7 bases; unmatched junction bases: 8. CDR3 length: 13 residues. DNA for the CDR3: TGTGCCTGGGATGACAGGGTAGGCCAGCCCCAGCATTTT. Translated: CAWDDRVGQPQHF.

This chain links TRBV3-1 (or the pseudogene TRBV3-2) with TRBJ2-1; possible D gene TRBD2, 5 bases. V was cut by 1 base and J by 5 bases, with 15 bases left in between. Germline loops: CDR1 LGHDT, CDR2 YNNKEL (reference sequence). This CDR3 region has 16 residues. CDR3 DNA: TGTGCCAGCAGCCAAGCGGTTTTAGCGCCCAACAATGAGCAGTTCTTC. This sequence encodes CASSQAVLAPNNEQFF.

This rearrangement joins TRBV7-2 to TRBJ1-2; D remains ambiguous. Looked up from germline, CDR1 is SGHTA and CDR2 is FQGNSA. V dropped 6 bases and J dropped 5 bases, with 10 bases sitting between them. The CDR3 has 12 amino acids. CDR3 nucleotides: TGTGCCAGCAGTGGCGGATTATATGGCTACACCTTC. This gives the protein CASSGGLYGYTF.

The table lists this clone with a count of one. CDR3 nucleotide sequence: TGTGCCAGCAGCTTGGATGGCCTAACTAATGAAAAACTGTTTTTT. Protein: CASSLDGLTNEKLFF. The chain has TRBV5-5 and TRBJ1-4, with D unresolved. The CDR3 is 15 residues long. The germline V gene encodes CDR1 SGHKS and CDR2 YYEKEE (reference sequence). The V and J ends lost 0 bases and 1 base respectively, with 7 bases between them.

The V call is TRBV12-3 or TRBV12-4, the J call TRBJ1-1, with 10 nucleotides matching TRBD1. After removal of 6 bases from V and 11 bases from J, the junction contained 9 bases not matched to a gene. The CDR3 runs to 13 residues. The DNA for the CDR3 is TGTGCCAGCAGGACAGGGGGCGAGAGTGAGGCTTTCTTT. As protein: CASRTGGESEAFF.

The chain carries TRBV6-1 and TRBJ1-5; D is undetermined. V was shortened by 1 base and J by 7 bases, with 8 bases between the two germline ends. The CDR3 consists of 13 residues. CDR1 and CDR2 from the germline V gene are MNHNS and SASEGT. In nucleotides, the CDR3 is TGTGCCAGCAGTGAAGGGAGGGTCCAGCCCCAGCATTTT. It codes for CASSEGRVQPQHF.

The CDR3 DNA follows: TGTGCCACCAGCAGAGAAGAGGGGGTGAACACTGAAGCTTTCTTT. Amino acids: CATSREEGVNTEAFF. The chain employs TRBV15 and TRBJ1-1; possible D gene TRBD1, 6 bases. The CDR3 is 15 residues long. Germline CDR1 reads LNHNV; CDR2 reads YYDKDF (reference sequence). Trimming pared 0 bases from V and 0 bases from J, leaving 8 bases between. Combining the CDR3 with reference TRBV15 and TRBJ1-1 gives the whole variable domain DAMVIQNPRYQVTQFGKPVTLSCSQTLNHNVMYWYQQKSSQAPKLLFHYYDKDFNNEADTPDNFQSRRPNTSFCFLDIRSPGLGDTAMYLCATSREEGVNTEAFFGQGTRLTVV.

There are a few counts of this clone. CDR3 residues: CASSQVGQGGRSPLHF. The CDR3 nucleotides are TGTGCCAGCAGCCAAGTTGGACAGGGGGGACGTTCACCCCTCCACTTT. The gene calls are TRBV3-1 (or the pseudogene TRBV3-2) and TRBJ1-6, with TRBD1 matching over 10 bases. The trim removed 1 base at V and 9 bases at J, leaving 6 bases unmatched. Germline V gene data show CDR1 as LGHDT and CDR2 as YNNKEL (reference sequence). The CDR3 is made up of 16 amino acids.